This T cell receptor beta chain comes out of a study of cytomegalovirus exposure and HLA in healthy donors. The J segment lost 1 base and the V segment lost 4 bases, leaving 1 base of the junction unmatched. The CDR3 is 14 residues long. In germline, CDR1 is KGHSH, CDR2 LQKENI. Profiling relied on immunoSEQ multiplex PCR, and the TCRdb table lists in-frame clones only, not all of them. In the table there are under 150,000 clones, about 87% of which are singletons. On this clone itself: Its target is unknown.

General study results and limits: Cytomegalovirus-associated TCR beta chains were listed, numbering approximately 150. A subsequent analysis found that TCR clusters from the first cohort also tended to co-occur in the approximately 130 validation repertoires, with 90% to 95% of cluster scores above 0.

The chain is built from TRBV18 and TRBJ2-7; 10 bases fit TRBD1. This TCR was recovered from a man aged 18 to 29 in good health and CMV-seropositive. Sample: PBMCs. DNA for the CDR3: TGTGCCAGCTCACAGGACAGGGGGTCCTACGAGCAGTACTTC. Amino acids: CASSQDRGSYEQYF. Full variable domain (remainder filled in from reference TRBV18 and TRBJ2-7): NAGVMQNPRHLVRRRGQEARLRCSPMKGHSHVYWYRQLPEEGLKFMVYLQKENIIDESGMPKERFSAEFPKEGPSILRIQQVVRGDSAAYFCASSQDRGSYEQYFGPGTRLTVT.